The source of this T cell receptor (beta chain) is a study of blood T cell repertoires in COVID-19. Study summary: Italy, Spain and the United States were the sources of the convalescent and acute COVID-19 samples. The analysed material was cDNA or gDNA that came from T cells, B-cell-depleted T cells, or PBMCs.

Authors' processing steps: By means of reference gene primer amplification, nucleated cell counts were estimated. Using immunoSEQ multiplex PCR, the repertoire was profiled, and TCRdb retains in-frame clones only, with some absent. For V, J and clone size, that table is used; D and trimming come from the DNA. There are just over 650,000 clones in the sample; more than 80% occur only once, and 0.2% to 0.3% lies in the top ten. The specimen sequenced was peripheral blood. The sequence was obtained from a woman in her late teens or twenties with acute or convalescent COVID-19.

Here the CDR3 DNA reads TGTGCCACCAGTCGGGACAGCGGGACCGGGGAGCTGTTTTTT. Residues: CATSRDSGTGELFF. This chain joins TRBV24-1 and TRBJ2-2; perhaps TRBD1 as D (7 bases). Trimming cost V 6 bases and J 5 bases, with 12 bases left between them. CDR1 and CDR2 (germline): KGHDR, SFDVKD. The CDR3 sequence is 14 residues long.